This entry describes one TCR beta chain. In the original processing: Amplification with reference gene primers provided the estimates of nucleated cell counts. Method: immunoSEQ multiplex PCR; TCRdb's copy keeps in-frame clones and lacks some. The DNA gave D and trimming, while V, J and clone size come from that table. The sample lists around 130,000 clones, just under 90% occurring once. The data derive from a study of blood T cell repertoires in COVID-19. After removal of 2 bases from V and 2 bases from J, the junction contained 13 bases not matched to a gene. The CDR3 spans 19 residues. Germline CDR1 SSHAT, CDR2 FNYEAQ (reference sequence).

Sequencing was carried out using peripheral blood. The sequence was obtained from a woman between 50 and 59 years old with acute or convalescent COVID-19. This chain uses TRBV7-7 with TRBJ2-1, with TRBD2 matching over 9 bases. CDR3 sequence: CASSLSFSGGTPPYNEQFF. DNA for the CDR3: TGTGCCAGCAGCTTAAGTTTTAGCGGGGGCACACCACCCTACAATGAGCAGTTCTTC. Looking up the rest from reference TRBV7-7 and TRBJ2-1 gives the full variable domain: GAGVSQSPRYKVTKRGQDVTLRCDPISSHATLYWYQQALGQGPEFLTYFNYEAQPDKSGLPSDRFSAERPEGSISTLTIQRTEQRDSAMYRCASSLSFSGGTPPYNEQFFGPGTRLTVL.